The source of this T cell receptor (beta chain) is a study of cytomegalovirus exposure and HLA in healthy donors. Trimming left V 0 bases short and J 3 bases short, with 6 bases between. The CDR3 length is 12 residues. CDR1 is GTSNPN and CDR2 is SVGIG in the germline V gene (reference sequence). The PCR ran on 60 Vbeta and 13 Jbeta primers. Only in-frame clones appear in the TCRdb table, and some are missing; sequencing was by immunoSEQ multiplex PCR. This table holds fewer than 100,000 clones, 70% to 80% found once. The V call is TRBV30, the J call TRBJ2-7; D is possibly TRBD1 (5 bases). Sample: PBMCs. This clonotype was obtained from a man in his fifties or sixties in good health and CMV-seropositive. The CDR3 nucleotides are TGTGCCTGGAGTGTAGGGGTCTACGAGCAGTACTTC. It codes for CAWSVGVYEQYF.